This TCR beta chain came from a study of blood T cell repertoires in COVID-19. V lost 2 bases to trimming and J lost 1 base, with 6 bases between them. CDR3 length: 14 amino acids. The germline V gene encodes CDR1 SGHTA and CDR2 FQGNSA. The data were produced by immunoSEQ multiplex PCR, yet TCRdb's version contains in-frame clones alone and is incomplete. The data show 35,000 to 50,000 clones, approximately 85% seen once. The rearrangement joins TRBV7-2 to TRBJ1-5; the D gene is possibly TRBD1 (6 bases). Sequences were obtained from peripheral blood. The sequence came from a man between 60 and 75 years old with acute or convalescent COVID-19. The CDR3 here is CASSLTGSNQPQHF. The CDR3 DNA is TGTGCCAGCAGCTTAACAGGGAGCAATCAGCCCCAGCATTTT.